A single sample is the source of the 6 T cell receptor beta chains below, sequenced in a study of T cells in Graves' hyperthyroidism and ophthalmopathy. Template material for amplifying TCR beta CDR3 regions consisted of RNA transcripts. The TCR CDR3 first-round RT-PCR relied on the HTBI primer set. TCRdb ran MiXCR on the multiplex PCR reads and lists one entry per CDR3 protein. Of under 350,000 distinct CDR3 sequences in the sample, roughly 13% were seen once. Sequenced material: blood. The receptors stem from a woman between 40 and 55 years old with Graves' ophthalmopathy.

This clonotype was counted ten times or more. The chain carries TRBV27 and TRBJ2-5, with D tentatively TRBD1 (6 bases). The CDR3 runs 14 residues. Germline V gene sequence: CDR1 MNHEY, CDR2 SMNVEV (reference sequence). Trimming pared 1 base from V and 4 bases from J, leaving 10 bases between. The CDR3 spells CASSLWGQGETQYF. In nucleotides, the CDR3 is TGTGCCAGCAGTTTATGGGGGCAGGGAGAGACCCAGTACTTC.

Many counts were recorded for this clonotype. The chain has TRBV9 and TRBJ1-1; weak D call: TRBD1 (5 bases). This CDR3 has 15 residues. Per the germline V gene, CDR1 is SGDLS and CDR2 is YYNGEE. Trimming took 6 bases from V and 3 from J, leaving 18 bases between them. CDR3 amino acids: CASNNRVLGDTEAFF. Here the CDR3 DNA reads TGTGCCAGCAACAACCGGGTGCTAGGGGACACTGAAGCTTTCTTT. The full variable domain, rest sourced from reference TRBV9 and TRBJ1-1, is DSGVTQTPKHLITATGQRVTLRCSPRSGDLSVYWYQQSLDQGLQFLIQYYNGEERAKGNILERFSAQQFPDLHSELNLSSLELGDSALYFCASNNRVLGDTEAFFGQGTRLTVV.

This clonotype showed up many times. V usage is TRBV2 and J usage is TRBJ2-7, with D possibly being TRBD1 (5 bases). V was clipped by 9 bases and J by 4 bases, with 13 bases between them. Germline V lookup: CDR1 SNHLY, CDR2 FYNNEI. This CDR3 has 12 amino acids. Written as DNA, the CDR3 is TGTGCCAGTAGGGCCTCAGGGTACGAGCAGTACTTC. Amino acid sequence: CASRASGYEQYF.

In this sample, this clonotype turned up many times. The V and J genes are TRBV3-1 and TRBJ1-5; D possibly corresponds to TRBD1 (5 bases). The CDR3 consists of 14 residues. Germline CDR1 and CDR2: LGHDT and YNNKEL (reference sequence). Between the trimmed V and J ends, which lost 4 bases and 3 bases, there was a span of 10 bases. The CDR3 is CASSRTGFNQPQHF. The CDR3 bases are TGTGCCAGCAGCCGAACAGGATTCAATCAGCCCCAGCATTTT.

Many counts were recorded for this clonotype. The chain recombines TRBV6-1 with TRBJ1-2; 9 bases map to TRBD1. V trimming: 6 bases; J trimming: 6 bases; junction bases outside the gene matches: 2. The CDR3 has 12 amino acids. From germline, CDR1 is MNHNS and CDR2 SASEGT. Here the CDR3 DNA reads TGTGCCAGCAGGAGGACAGGGGATGGCTACACCTTC. Its translation is CASRRTGDGYTF.

The table lists this clonotype with many counts. The chain couples TRBV28 to TRBJ1-5, with 7 bases aligning to TRBD1. This CDR3 has 15 residues. From germline, CDR1 is MDHEN and CDR2 SYDVKM. This chain's CDR3 is CGITPSQGDNQPQHF. In DNA form, the CDR3 reads TGTGGTATAACCCCCTCCCAGGGGGACAATCAGCCCCAGCATTTT.